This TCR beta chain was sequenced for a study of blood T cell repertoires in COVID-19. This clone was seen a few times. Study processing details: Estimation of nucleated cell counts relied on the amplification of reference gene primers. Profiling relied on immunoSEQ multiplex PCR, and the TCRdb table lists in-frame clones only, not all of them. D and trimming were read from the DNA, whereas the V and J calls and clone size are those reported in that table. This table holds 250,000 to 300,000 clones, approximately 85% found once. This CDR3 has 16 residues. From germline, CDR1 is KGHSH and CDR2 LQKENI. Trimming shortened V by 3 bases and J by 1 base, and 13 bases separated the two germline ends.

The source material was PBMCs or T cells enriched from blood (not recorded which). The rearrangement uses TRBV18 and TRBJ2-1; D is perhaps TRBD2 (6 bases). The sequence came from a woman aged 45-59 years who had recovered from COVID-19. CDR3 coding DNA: TGTGCCAGCTCACCCCTTTCGCGGGGTTCCTACAATGAGCAGTTCTTC. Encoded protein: CASSPLSRGSYNEQFF.